The present T cell receptor (beta chain) was sequenced within a study of human T cells and chemical hapten exposure. On the study more broadly: There were per-sample TCR yield variations, arising mainly from small pooled library volume differences.

Described time point: pre-sensitization, week 0. The treatment here: therapeutic diphenylcyclopropenone sensitization with weekly scalp DPC. Donors were 18 to 70-year-old alopecia patients suitable for DPC. General study points: In comparison with controls, expanded TCRs gave rise to a significantly larger number of large CDR3 similarity clusters.

About this clonotype: No antigen is known for it.

V dropped 2 bases and J dropped 7 bases, with 8 bases sitting between them. The CDR3 contains 13 residues. The germline V gene encodes CDR1 SGHAT and CDR2 FQNNGV. Authors' processing steps: Samples held a median of 95,638 TCRs, range roughly 23,224–750,000. TCRdb passed the RACE reads through MiXCR, listing each CDR3 protein once. The authors' filters were not applied to this entry. The sample records approximately 100,000 distinct CDR3 sequences, 10% to 15% being singletons. This sequence originates from a woman in her forties or fifties with alopecia areata. Some clones in this sample may be carry-over from other donors' samples. The J gene is TRBJ2-2, the V gene TRBV11-2; unclear D gene. The sequences come from whole blood, collected in connection with sensitization to the hapten diphenylcyclopropenone (DPC). Here the CDR3 reads CASSLHDFGELFF. DNA for the CDR3: TGTGCCAGCAGCTTACATGACTTCGGGGAGCTGTTTTTT.